The clone carrying this TCR beta chain came up a few times. Its antigen remains unidentified. This specimen comes from a study of T cell repertoires in cytomegalovirus infection. TCRdb independently ran MiXCR on the reads; one entry per CDR3 protein. The table records some 800,000 distinct CDR3 sequences, roughly 28% of them present only once. The CDR3 has 16 amino acids. Germline CDR1 is SGHVS and CDR2 is FQNEAQ. V lost 1 base and J lost 5, with 15 bases in between. The material sequenced was cultured CD8+ T cells from PBMCs, taken from culture after CMV antigen stimulation. The chain joins TRBV7-8 to TRBJ2-1; the D gene is possibly TRBD2 (5 bases). The clonotype originates from a human donor in good health (CMV status not recorded). Some clones in this sample may be carry-over from other donors' samples. The CDR3 spells CASSLGTLSLNNEQFF. In DNA form, the CDR3 reads TGTGCCAGCAGCTTAGGGACTCTTTCACTTAACAATGAGCAGTTCTTC.